These 7 T cell receptor beta chains were sequenced from one sample in a study of vaccination and CD4 T cells after COVID-19. Stated treatment: roughly 10-day PBMC culture with coronavirus spike peptide pools or control peptides (ViraFEST assay). CD4+ T cells that had been cultured provided DNA sequenced with the Oncomine TCR Beta short-read assay. From the PCR reads, TCRdb called clonotypes with MiXCR, one entry per CDR3 protein. The repertoire holds roughly 26,000 distinct CDR3 sequences, with around three fifths as singletons. Their target antigens are unknown. Sequencing was carried out using CD4+ T cells from blood, cultured in vitro. Receptors originate from a human donor who had recovered from COVID-19.

The V gene is TRBV19, the J gene TRBJ2-1; 9 bases are shared with TRBD2. After removal of 0 bases from V and 12 bases from J, the junction contained 9 bases not matched to a gene. Germline CDR1 is LNHDA and CDR2 is SQIVND (reference sequence). The CDR3 extends over 15 amino acids. In nucleotides, the CDR3 is TGTGCCAGTAGTATAGAGGGGCGGGAGGGCCAGCGGCAGTTCTTC. This codes for CASSIEGREGQRQFF.

V and J are TRBV7-2 and TRBJ1-5; D is perhaps TRBD1 (6 bases). Trimming left V 0 bases short and J 0 bases short, with 15 bases between. This CDR3 contains 18 residues. The V gene's germline CDR1 is SGHTA and CDR2 FQGNSA. The CDR3 DNA follows: TGTGCCAGCAGCTTAGCAGGTATGGGGGCATATAGCAATCAGCCCCAGCATTTT. It specifies CASSLAGMGAYSNQPQHF.

The gene calls are TRBV19 and TRBJ1-2; D unresolved. Per the germline V gene, CDR1 is LNHDA and CDR2 is SQIVND (reference sequence). The CDR3 covers 14 residues. Between the trimmed V and J ends, which lost 7 bases and 0 bases, there was a span of 12 bases. The CDR3 reads CASKLAVANYGYTF. The CDR3 DNA sequence: TGTGCCAGTAAGTTGGCCGTCGCTAACTATGGCTACACCTTC.

The rearrangement joins TRBV7-3 to TRBJ1-1; D might be TRBD1 (5 bases). The length of the CDR3 is 13 residues. In germline, CDR1 is SGHTA, CDR2 FQGTGA. V was pared by 6 bases and J by 1 base, with 9 bases between. The CDR3 sequence is CASRNDRNTEAFF. The CDR3 DNA reads as TGTGCCAGCAGAAACGACAGGAACACTGAAGCTTTCTTT.

The chain recombines TRBV4-3 with TRBJ2-7; maybe TRBD2 (6 bases). Between the trimmed V and J ends, which lost 2 bases and 1 base, there was a span of 21 bases. CDR3 length equals 18 residues. CDR1 is LGHNA, CDR2 YSLEER, per germline. CDR3 in DNA: TGCGCCAGCAGCCAATTCCACACCCGAGCGGGTTCATCCTACGAGCAGTACTTC. This sequence encodes CASSQFHTRAGSSYEQYF.

This clonotype was seen only a few times. J is TRBJ2-7 and V is TRBV6-1, with a tentative D call TRBD1 (6 bases). Trimming pared 11 bases from V and 9 bases from J, leaving 14 bases between. Germline V gives CDR1 MNHNS, CDR2 SASEGT. The CDR3 consists of 10 residues. The CDR3 sequence is CAVGGEVQYF. For the CDR3, the DNA is TGTGCCGTAGGGGGAGAAGTGCAGTACTTC.

The rearrangement uses TRBV24-1 and TRBJ2-7, with 7 bases matching TRBD2. Germline lookup yields CDR1 KGHDR and CDR2 SFDVKD. The CDR3 covers 13 residues. The J segment lost 3 bases and the V segment lost 3 bases, leaving 1 base of the junction unmatched. For the CDR3, the DNA is TGTGCCACCAGTGATACGGGGGGCTACGAGCAGTACTTC. It yields the protein CATSDTGGYEQYF.